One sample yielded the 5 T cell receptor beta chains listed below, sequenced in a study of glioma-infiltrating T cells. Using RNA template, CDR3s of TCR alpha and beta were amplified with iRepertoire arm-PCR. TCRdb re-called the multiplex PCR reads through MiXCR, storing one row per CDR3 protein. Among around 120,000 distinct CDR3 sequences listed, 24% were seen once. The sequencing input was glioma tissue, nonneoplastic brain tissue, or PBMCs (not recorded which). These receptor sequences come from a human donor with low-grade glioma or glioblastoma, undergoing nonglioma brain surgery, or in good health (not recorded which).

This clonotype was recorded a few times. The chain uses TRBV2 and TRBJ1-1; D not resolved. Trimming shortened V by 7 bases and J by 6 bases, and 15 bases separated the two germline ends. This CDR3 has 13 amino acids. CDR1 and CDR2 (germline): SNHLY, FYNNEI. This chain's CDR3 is CASTVSWEAEAFF. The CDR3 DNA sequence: TGTGCCAGCACCGTCTCCTGGGAGGCTGAAGCTTTCTTT. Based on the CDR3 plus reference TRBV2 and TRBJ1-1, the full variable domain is EPEVTQTPSHQVTQMGQEVILRCVPISNHLYFYWYRQILGQKVEFLVSFYNNEISEKSEIFDDQFSVERPDGSNFTLKIRSTKLEDSAMYFCASTVSWEAEAFFGQGTRLTVV.

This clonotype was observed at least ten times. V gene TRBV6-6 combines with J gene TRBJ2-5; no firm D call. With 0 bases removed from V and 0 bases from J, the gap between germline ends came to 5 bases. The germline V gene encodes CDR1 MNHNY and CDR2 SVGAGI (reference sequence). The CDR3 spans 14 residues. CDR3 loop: CASSYSGHQETQYF. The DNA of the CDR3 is TGTGCCAGCAGTTACTCAGGTCACCAAGAGACCCAGTACTTC.

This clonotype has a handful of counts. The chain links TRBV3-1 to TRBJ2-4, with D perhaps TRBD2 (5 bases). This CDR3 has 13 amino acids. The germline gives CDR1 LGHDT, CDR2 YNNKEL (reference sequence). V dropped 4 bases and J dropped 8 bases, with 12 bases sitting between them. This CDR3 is CASSRTVRDIQYF. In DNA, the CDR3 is TGTGCCAGCAGCCGGACCGTGCGGGACATTCAGTACTTC.

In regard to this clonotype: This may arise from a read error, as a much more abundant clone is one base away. As DNA, the CDR3 is TGTGCCAGCAGACACTACAATGAGCAGTTCTTC. Protein: CASRHYNEQFF. V is TRBV14 and J is TRBJ2-1; D gene ambiguous. This CDR3 has 11 residues. The germline gives CDR1 SGHDN, CDR2 FVKESK. V lost 6 bases, J lost 3 bases, and 3 bases lay in between.

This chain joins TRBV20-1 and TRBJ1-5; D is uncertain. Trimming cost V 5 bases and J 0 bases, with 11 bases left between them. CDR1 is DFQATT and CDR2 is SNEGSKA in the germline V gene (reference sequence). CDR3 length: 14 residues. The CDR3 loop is CSAVRGASNQPQHF. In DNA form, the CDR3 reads TGCAGTGCTGTACGGGGAGCTAGCAATCAGCCCCAGCATTTT.